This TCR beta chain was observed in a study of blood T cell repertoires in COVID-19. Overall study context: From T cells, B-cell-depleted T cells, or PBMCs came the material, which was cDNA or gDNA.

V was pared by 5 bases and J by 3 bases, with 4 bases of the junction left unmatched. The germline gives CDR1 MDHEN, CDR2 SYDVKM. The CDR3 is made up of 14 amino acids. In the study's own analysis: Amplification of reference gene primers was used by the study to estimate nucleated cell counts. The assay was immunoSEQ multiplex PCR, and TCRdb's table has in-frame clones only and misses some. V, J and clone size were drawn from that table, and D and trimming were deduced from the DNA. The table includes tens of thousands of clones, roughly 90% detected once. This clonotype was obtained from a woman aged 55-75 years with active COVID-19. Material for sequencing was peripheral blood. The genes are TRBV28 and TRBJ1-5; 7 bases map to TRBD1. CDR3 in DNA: TGTGCCAGCAGTCAGGGGGGAGTCAATCAGCCCCAGCATTTT. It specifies CASSQGGVNQPQHF.